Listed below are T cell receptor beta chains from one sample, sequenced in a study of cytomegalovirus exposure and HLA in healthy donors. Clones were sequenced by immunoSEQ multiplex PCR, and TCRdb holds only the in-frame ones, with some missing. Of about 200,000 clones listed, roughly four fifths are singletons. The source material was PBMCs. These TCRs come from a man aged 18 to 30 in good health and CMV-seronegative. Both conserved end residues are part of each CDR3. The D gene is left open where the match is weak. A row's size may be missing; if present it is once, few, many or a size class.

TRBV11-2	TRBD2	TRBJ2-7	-	TGTGCCAGCCAAGGGAGGGCTAGCGGGATTGGGGAGCAGTACTTC	CASQGRASGIGEQYF
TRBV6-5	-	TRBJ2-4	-	TGTGCCAGCAGTTACACCACACAGGGTTACAAAAACATTCAGTACTTC	CASSYTTQGYKNIQYF
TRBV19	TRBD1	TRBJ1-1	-	TGTGCCAGTAGTATAGGGACAGGGAACACTGAAGCTTTCTTT	CASSIGTGNTEAFF
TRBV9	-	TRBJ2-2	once	TGTGCCAGCAGCGTAGACGTTAACACCGGGGAGCTGCTTTTT	CASSVDVNTGELLF
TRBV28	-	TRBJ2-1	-	TGTGCCAGCAGTTTTCGACTAGACAATGAGCAGTTCTTC	CASSFRLDNEQFF
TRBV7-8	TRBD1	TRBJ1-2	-	TGTGCCAGCAGCCCTACGGACAGGGGGATTTACTATGGCTACACCTTC	CASSPTDRGIYYGYTF
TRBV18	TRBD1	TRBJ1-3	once	TGTGCCAGCTCACCGACGCGGGACAGGGGAAGGGGAAACACCATATATTTT	CASSPTRDRGRGNTIYF
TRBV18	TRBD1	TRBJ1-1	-	TGTGCCAGCTCACACTCCACAGGGGAGAACACTGAAGCTTTCTTT	CASSHSTGENTEAFF
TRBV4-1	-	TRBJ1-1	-	TGCGCCAGCAGCCAAGAAAGTATCCGACAGGACACTGAAGCTTTCTTT	CASSQESIRQDTEAFF
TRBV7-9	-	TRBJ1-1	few	TGTGCCAGCAGTTCGACAGGGAACACTGAAGCTTTCTTT	CASSSTGNTEAFF
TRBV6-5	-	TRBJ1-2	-	TGTGCCAGCTCCGCCGGTCACAGGGACTATGGCTACACCTTC	CASSAGHRDYGYTF
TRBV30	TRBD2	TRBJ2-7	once	TGTGCCTGGCGGGCGGGGGGGTCTGCGTACGAGCAGTACTTC	CAWRAGGSAYEQYF
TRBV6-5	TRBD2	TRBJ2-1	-	TGTGCCAGCAGTTACGCTAGCGGGGGCTACAATGAGCAGTTCTTC	CASSYASGGYNEQFF
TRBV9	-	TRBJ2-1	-	TGTGCCAGCAGCCCACTCGTGAAGAATGAGCAGTTCTTC	CASSPLVKNEQFF
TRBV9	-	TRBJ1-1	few	TGTGCCAGCAGCCTAGAGGGGACAAGACTGAACACTGAAGCTTTCTTT	CASSLEGTRLNTEAFF
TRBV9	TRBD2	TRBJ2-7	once	TGTGCCAGCAGCCCCGGGCTAGCGGGACCCAGCTCCTACGAGCAGTACTTC	CASSPGLAGPSSYEQYF
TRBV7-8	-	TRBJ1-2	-	TGTGCCAGCAGCTTAGTACAGGGTGATCCGTATGGCTACACCTTC	CASSLVQGDPYGYTF
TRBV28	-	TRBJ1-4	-	TGTGCCAGCAGTTTCGAGACAGGCACTAATGAAAAACTGTTTTTT	CASSFETGTNEKLFF
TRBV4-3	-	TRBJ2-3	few	TGCGCCAGCAGCCAAGACACCGGGACAGATACGCAGTATTTT	CASSQDTGTDTQYF
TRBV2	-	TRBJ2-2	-	TGTGCCAGCAGTGAAGGGACAGTGGGCGGGGAGCTGTTTTTT	CASSEGTVGGELFF
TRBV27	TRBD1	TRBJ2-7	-	TGTGCCAGCAGACGGGACAGGGGGCGCCACGAGCAGTACTTC	CASRRDRGRHEQYF
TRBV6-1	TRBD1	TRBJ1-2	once	TGTGCCAGCAGTGCCGACAGGGATTATGGCTACACCTTC	CASSADRDYGYTF
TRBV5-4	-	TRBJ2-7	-	TGTGCCAGCAGCTTGGGGGCCCAGGTCTTAAGCTACGAGCAGTACTTC	CASSLGAQVLSYEQYF
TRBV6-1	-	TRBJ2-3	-	TGTGCCAGCAGTGTTGGCTACGCGGCAGATACGCAGTATTTT	CASSVGYAADTQYF
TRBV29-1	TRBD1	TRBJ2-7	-	TGCAGCGTCGACACAGGGGGCGAGCAGTACTTC	CSVDTGGEQYF
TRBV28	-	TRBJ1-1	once	TGTGCCAGCAGTCCTCCGGGATCTGAAGCTTTCTTT	CASSPPGSEAFF